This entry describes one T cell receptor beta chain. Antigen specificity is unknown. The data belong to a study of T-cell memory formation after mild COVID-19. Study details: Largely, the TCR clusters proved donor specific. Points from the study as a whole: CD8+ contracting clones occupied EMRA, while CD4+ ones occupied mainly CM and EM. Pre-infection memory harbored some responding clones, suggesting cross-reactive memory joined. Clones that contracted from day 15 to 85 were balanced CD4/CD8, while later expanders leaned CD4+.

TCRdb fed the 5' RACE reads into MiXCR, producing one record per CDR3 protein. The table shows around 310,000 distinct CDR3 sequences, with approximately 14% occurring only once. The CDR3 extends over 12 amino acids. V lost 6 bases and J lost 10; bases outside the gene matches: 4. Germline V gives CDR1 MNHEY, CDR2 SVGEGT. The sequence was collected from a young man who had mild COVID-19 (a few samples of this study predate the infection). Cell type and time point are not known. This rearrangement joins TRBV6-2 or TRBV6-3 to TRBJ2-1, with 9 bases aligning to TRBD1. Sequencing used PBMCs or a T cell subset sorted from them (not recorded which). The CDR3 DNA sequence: TGTGCCAGCAGATCGGACAGGGGAGAGCAGTTCTTC. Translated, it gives CASRSDRGEQFF.